These T cell receptor beta chains were read from a single sample in a study of shared clonotypes between healthy human individuals. Profiled with immunoSEQ multiplex PCR; TCRdb holds only in-frame clones, not every one. The table lists about 2.1 million clones, 90% to 95% of them singletons. The material sequenced was naive CD8+ T cells from PBMCs. The source of these receptors is a man aged 18 to 29 in good health. Some clones in this sample may be carry-over from other donors' samples. Each CDR3 is given without its conserved first and last residue. The D gene is left open where the match is weak.

D gene	V gene	J gene	CDR3 protein
.	TRBV4-1	TRBJ2-5	ASSQDQGSLGSGETQY
.	TRBV7-8	TRBJ2-1	ASSLVGGPVGISYNEQF
.	TRBV2	TRBJ1-4	ASSGGATNEKLF
.	TRBV6-5	TRBJ1-2	ASSYIEGHYGYT
.	TRBV6-1	TRBJ2-7	ASSEWGSPTLEQY
TRBD1	TRBV7-6	TRBJ1-1	ASSLGQGSTEAF
.	TRBV11-2	TRBJ2-1	ASSLGGTGSYNEQF
.	TRBV15	TRBJ2-1	ATSIFPPTSVGPANEQF
.	TRBV7-8	TRBJ2-7	ASSARVGYEQY
.	TRBV27	TRBJ1-4	ASSGWGDRPGKLF
.	TRBV7-9	TRBJ1-1	ASRAGTEAF
.	TRBV27	TRBJ2-1	ASLAQLAIKGSEQF
.	TRBV28	TRBJ2-7	ASSFGVNPSYEQY
.	TRBV7-9	TRBJ2-7	ASSDGTYEQY
TRBD2	TRBV14	TRBJ2-3	ASSHNELWREGTDTQY
.	TRBV15	TRBJ2-1	ATSRSQGSYNEQF
TRBD1	TRBV27	TRBJ2-2	ASSPLGTGGTGELF
.	TRBV6-5	TRBJ2-1	ASSYGTRGYNEQF
.	TRBV7-8	TRBJ2-1	ASSLFFTGSYNEQF
.	TRBV28	TRBJ1-5	ASSLPQESNQPQH
.	TRBV9	TRBJ2-5	ASSDTINRDFTVSQETQY
.	TRBV7-2	TRBJ1-1	ASSLGWEVAEAF
.	TRBV19	TRBJ2-3	ASSISRLGLLDTQY
.	TRBV19	TRBJ2-7	ASSPRTQGAYEQY